This T cell receptor (beta chain) derives from a study of tumor-infiltrating lymphocytes in primary liver carcinoma. The wider study: There were roughly 3.5 to 8 million productive TCRbeta reads per sample, a yield similar across tissue types. The study's findings and limits: Only about 7.5-24% of top clones spanned all five tumor regions. Blood's top-250-clone fraction was significantly lower than that of tumors (p = 0.039).

Trimming took 8 bases from V and 7 from J, leaving 19 bases between them. The CDR3 loop spans 13 amino acids. CDR1 is SQVTM, CDR2 ANQGSEA, per germline. A constant-region primer served to make TCR beta cDNA from roughly 500 ng total RNA. Researchers made the TCR beta libraries by running three nested multiplex PCR rounds with slightly modified ARM-PCR. TRBV1-TRBV30 forward primers and a C-beta reverse primer were used in the first two PCR rounds, which each ran for 10 cycles. Using its own MiXCR run on the multiplex PCR reads, TCRdb lists one record per CDR3 protein. The data show approximately 64,000 distinct CDR3 sequences, about 65% seen once. For each extraction, RNA and DNA were obtained together from around 18-30 mg of unsorted bulk tissue. Those sampled were patients whose primary liver carcinoma was treated by surgical resection. To note about this clonotype: The antigen remains unidentified. A read error may explain this, as a much larger clone is one base away.

Sequencing was carried out using liver tumor tissue from sampling region 4. Subset given: tumor region T4, right-lateral pole. The sequence was collected from a middle-aged man with primary liver carcinoma and hepatitis B virus infection. V usage is TRBV29-1 and J usage is TRBJ2-3, with TRBD2 as a possible D gene (7 bases). The CDR3: CSIRTGGGYTQYF. CDR3 coding DNA: TGCAGCATCCGGACGGGGGGCGGATATACGCAGTATTTT.